The rows below give T cell receptor beta chains drawn from one sample of a study of cytomegalovirus exposure and HLA in healthy donors. Sequencing used immunoSEQ multiplex PCR; TCRdb keeps in-frame clones, though not all of them. Among over 70,000 clones listed, 70% to 85% were seen once. The sample taken for sequencing was PBMCs. These receptors came from a human donor in good health. CDR3s include the opening cysteine and the closing phenylalanine or tryptophan. D genes are given only for firm matches. Only some rows state a clone size, as once, few, many or a class for expanded clones.

D gene | J gene | V gene | clone size | CDR3 protein | CDR3 DNA
NA | TRBJ2-3 | TRBV6-1 | NA | CASSEASLYEEQYF | TGTGCCAGCAGTGAAGCTTCTTTGTATGAGGAGCAGTATTTT
NA | TRBJ2-7 | TRBV18 | NA | CASSALQTGALGEQYF | TGTGCCAGCTCGGCCCTCCAGACAGGCGCACTAGGCGAGCAGTACTTC
NA | TRBJ1-3 | TRBV6-5 | NA | CASSYSGLSSGNTIYF | TGTGCCAGCAGTTACTCAGGACTGAGCTCTGGAAACACCATATATTTT
TRBD1 | TRBJ1-2 | TRBV13 | NA | CATSDREHGYTF | TGTGCCACCTCGGACAGGGAGCATGGCTACACCTTC
NA | TRBJ1-2 | TRBV28 | NA | CASSIPGLQGRDYGYTF | TGTGCCAGCAGTATACCGGGACTCCAGGGTAGAGACTATGGCTACACCTTC
TRBD2 | TRBJ2-1 | TRBV28 | NA | CASSLTSGSANEQFF | TGTGCCAGCAGTTTAACCAGCGGGAGCGCGAATGAGCAGTTCTTC
NA | TRBJ2-5 | TRBV6-1 | NA | CASTSAGGETQYF | TGTGCCAGCACGAGTGCAGGGGGGGAGACCCAGTACTTC
NA | TRBJ2-7 | TRBV28 | NA | CASSLRSLSRGEQYF | TGTGCCAGCAGTTTACGGTCGTTGTCCCGCGGCGAGCAGTACTTC
TRBD1 | TRBJ1-5 | TRBV27 | NA | CASSFPTGGQPQHF | TGTGCCAGCAGTTTTCCGACAGGGGGACAGCCCCAGCATTTT
NA | TRBJ2-6 | TRBV25-1 | NA | CASSERAGSGANVLTF | TGTGCCAGCAGTGAACGAGCGGGTTCTGGGGCCAACGTCCTGACTTTC
NA | TRBJ1-4 | TRBV6-6 | NA | CASSWPPGVPGEKLFF | TGTGCCAGCAGTTGGCCCCCCGGGGTCCCGGGTGAAAAACTGTTTTTT
NA | TRBJ1-1 | TRBV19 | NA | CASSIGQNRPEAFF | TGTGCCAGTAGTATAGGCCAAAACAGGCCAGAAGCTTTCTTT
TRBD2 | TRBJ2-2 | TRBV9 | NA | CASSVELAGYTGELFF | TGTGCCAGCAGCGTAGAACTAGCGGGTTACACCGGGGAGCTGTTTTTT
TRBD1 | TRBJ1-3 | TRBV5-1 | NA | CASGLWTGDSGNTIYF | TGCGCCAGCGGCTTATGGACAGGGGACTCTGGAAACACCATATATTTT
TRBD2 | TRBJ2-1 | TRBV11-2 | NA | CASSFTGTSGYNEQFF | TGTGCCAGCAGCTTCACCGGGACTAGCGGCTACAATGAGCAGTTCTTC
NA | TRBJ2-5 | TRBV9 | NA | CASSVGGSGGLETQYF | TGTGCCAGCAGCGTAGGCGGTTCAGGAGGACTAGAGACCCAGTACTTC
TRBD1 | TRBJ1-2 | TRBV5-1 | NA | CASRRNGQGNYGYTF | TGCGCCAGCAGGAGAAACGGACAGGGTAACTATGGCTACACCTTC
NA | TRBJ1-1 | TRBV5-1 | NA | CASSLEKGLTEAFF | TGCGCCAGCAGCTTGGAGAAGGGGTTGACTGAAGCTTTCTTT
NA | TRBJ2-7 | TRBV4-1 | NA | CASSQVTGESYEQYF | TGCGCCAGCAGCCAAGTAACTGGGGAGTCCTACGAGCAGTACTTC
NA | TRBJ2-6 | TRBV25-1 | many | CASSVSRDNSGANVLTF | TGTGCCAGCAGTGTGTCCCGGGACAACTCTGGGGCCAACGTCCTGACTTTC
NA | TRBJ1-1 | TRBV18 | few | CASSLVVNTEAFF | TGTGCCAGCTCCCTTGTCGTGAACACTGAAGCTTTCTTT
TRBD2 | TRBJ2-3 | TRBV28 | NA | CASTPSGRSTDTQYF | TGTGCCAGCACTCCTAGCGGGAGGTCTACAGATACGCAGTATTTT
TRBD1 | TRBJ2-7 | TRBV7-2 | NA | CASSSRTGDYGQYF | TGTGCCAGCAGCTCTAGGACAGGGGACTACGGGCAGTACTTC
NA | TRBJ1-2 | TRBV6-5 | NA | CASKTTNYGYTF | TGTGCCAGCAAAACAACTAACTATGGCTACACCTTC
NA | TRBJ1-2 | TRBV9 | NA | CASSVGGRAGGYTF | TGTGCCAGCAGCGTAGGAGGCAGGGCCGGTGGCTACACCTTC
NA | TRBJ1-3 | TRBV9 | NA | CASSVGSSGNTIYF | TGTGCCAGCAGCGTAGGCAGCTCTGGAAACACCATATATTTT
NA | TRBJ1-5 | TRBV30 | once | CAWSVKGQGNQPQHF | TGTGCCTGGAGTGTAAAGGGGCAGGGCAATCAGCCCCAGCATTTT
TRBD2 | TRBJ2-5 | TRBV13 | NA | CASRTSAGTETQYF | TGTGCCAGCAGAACTAGCGCCGGGACGGAGACCCAGTACTTC
TRBD1 | TRBJ2-7 | TRBV25-1 | NA | CASSESSGQGTYEQYF | TGTGCCAGCAGCGAATCCTCCGGACAGGGAACCTACGAGCAGTACTTC
NA | TRBJ1-3 | TRBV6-6 | NA | CASSSERGNTIYF | TGTGCCAGCAGTTCAGAGAGGGGAAACACCATATATTTT
TRBD1 | TRBJ1-4 | TRBV30 | NA | CAWSATGDPATNEKLFF | TGTGCCTGGAGTGCTACAGGGGACCCTGCAACTAATGAAAAACTGTTTTTT
TRBD2 | TRBJ2-7 | TRBV4-1 | NA | CASSQEPLAGSYEQYF | TGCGCCAGCAGCCAAGAACCACTAGCGGGAAGCTACGAGCAGTACTTC
NA | TRBJ2-3 | TRBV5-1 | NA | CASSFGGSYDTQYF | TGCGCCAGCAGCTTTGGAGGGAGTTACGATACGCAGTATTTT
NA | TRBJ2-1 | TRBV6-5 | NA | CASSYSENAYNEQFF | TGTGCCAGCAGTTACTCGGAGAACGCTTACAATGAGCAGTTCTTC
NA | TRBJ2-6 | TRBV30 | few | CAWSVQYVMGTDYSGANVLTF | TGTGCCTGGAGTGTACAATATGTCATGGGGACGGACTACTCTGGGGCCAACGTCCTGACTTTC
TRBD1 | TRBJ1-4 | TRBV6-1 | NA | CASTTFRDRDEKLFF | TGTGCCAGCACTACCTTCCGGGACAGGGACGAAAAACTGTTTTTT
NA | TRBJ2-1 | TRBV28 | NA | CASSSGPGRYYNEQFF | TGTGCCAGCAGTTCAGGACCAGGGCGCTACTACAATGAGCAGTTCTTC
TRBD1 | TRBJ1-1 | TRBV27 | NA | CASSPTGGYTEAFF | TGTGCCAGCAGTCCAACAGGGGGTTACACTGAAGCTTTCTTT
TRBD2 | TRBJ2-1 | TRBV7-6 | NA | CASSLSGRPYNEQFF | TGTGCCAGCAGCCTTAGCGGGAGGCCCTACAATGAGCAGTTCTTC
TRBD1 | TRBJ1-1 | TRBV27 | NA | CASSFRQGVRNTEAFF | TGTGCCAGCAGTTTCCGACAGGGGGTCAGGAACACTGAAGCTTTCTTT
TRBD1 | TRBJ1-1 | TRBV30 | once | CAWSVRTGAIGDTEAFF | TGTGCCTGGAGTGTACGGACAGGGGCAATAGGGGACACTGAAGCTTTCTTT
TRBD1 | TRBJ1-4 | TRBV5-1 | NA | CASSLDRGDEKLFF | TGCGCCAGCAGCCTGGACAGGGGGGATGAAAAACTGTTTTTT
TRBD1 | TRBJ1-1 | TRBV6-6 | few | CASGQGDTEAFF | TGTGCCAGCGGACAGGGGGACACTGAAGCTTTCTTT
NA | TRBJ2-7 | TRBV4-1 | NA | CASSPPYRIGEQYF | TGCGCCAGCAGCCCTCCGTACAGGATCGGCGAGCAGTACTTC
NA | TRBJ1-2 | TRBV19 | NA | CASSMYRDGYTF | TGTGCCAGTAGTATGTACCGGGATGGCTACACCTTC
TRBD1 | TRBJ1-4 | TRBV5-1 | NA | CASETGTGDEKLFF | TGCGCCAGTGAGACCGGGACAGGGGATGAAAAACTGTTTTTT
NA | TRBJ1-1 | TRBV19 | NA | CASSIKLTMNTEAFF | TGTGCCAGTAGTATCAAGCTAACTATGAACACTGAAGCTTTCTTT
NA | TRBJ1-5 | TRBV28 | NA | CASSLQQAVQPQHF | TGTGCCAGCAGTTTGCAACAGGCCGTTCAGCCCCAGCATTTT
NA | TRBJ1-4 | TRBV11-2 | NA | CASSRTGSTNEKLFF | TGTGCCAGCAGCCGCACAGGGTCCACTAATGAAAAACTGTTTTTT
TRBD1 | TRBJ1-2 | TRBV4-1 | NA | CASSQEGTGGHYGYTF | TGCGCCAGCAGCCAAGAAGGGACAGGGGGGCACTATGGCTACACCTTC
TRBD1 | TRBJ1-4 | TRBV6-5 | NA | CASSSDRGGEKLFF | TGTGCCAGCAGCTCGGACAGGGGAGGCGAAAAACTGTTTTTT
NA | TRBJ1-1 | TRBV27 | NA | CASSLGPRNTEAFF | TGTGCCAGCAGTTTAGGGCCCAGGAACACTGAAGCTTTCTTT
NA | TRBJ2-5 | TRBV13 | NA | CASSLSPFAGAVGTQYF | TGTGCCAGCAGCTTATCCCCGTTCGCGGGTGCGGTTGGGACCCAGTACTTC